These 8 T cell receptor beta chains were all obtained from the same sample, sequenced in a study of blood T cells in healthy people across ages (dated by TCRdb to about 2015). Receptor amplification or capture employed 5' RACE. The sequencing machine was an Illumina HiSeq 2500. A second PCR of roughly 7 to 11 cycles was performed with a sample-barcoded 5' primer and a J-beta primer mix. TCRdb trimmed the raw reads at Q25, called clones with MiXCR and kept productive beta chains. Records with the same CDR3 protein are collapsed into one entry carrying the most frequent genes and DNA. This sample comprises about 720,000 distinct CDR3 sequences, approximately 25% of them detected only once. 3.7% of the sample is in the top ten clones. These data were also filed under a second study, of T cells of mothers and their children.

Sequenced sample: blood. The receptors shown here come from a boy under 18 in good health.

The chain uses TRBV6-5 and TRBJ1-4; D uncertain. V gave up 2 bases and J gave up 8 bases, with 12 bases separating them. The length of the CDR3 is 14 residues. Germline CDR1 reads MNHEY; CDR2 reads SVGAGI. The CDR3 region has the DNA TGTGCCAGCAGTTACCGGCAGAACCCCGAAAAACTGTTTTTT. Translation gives CASSYRQNPEKLFF.

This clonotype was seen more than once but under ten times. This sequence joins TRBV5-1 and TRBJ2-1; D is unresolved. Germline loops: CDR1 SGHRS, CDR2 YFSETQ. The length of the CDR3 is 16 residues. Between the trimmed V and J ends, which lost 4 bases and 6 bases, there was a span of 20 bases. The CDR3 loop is CASSLTPDLEGNEQFF. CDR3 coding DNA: TGCGCCAGCAGCCTCACCCCCGACTTGGAAGGCAATGAGCAGTTCTTC.

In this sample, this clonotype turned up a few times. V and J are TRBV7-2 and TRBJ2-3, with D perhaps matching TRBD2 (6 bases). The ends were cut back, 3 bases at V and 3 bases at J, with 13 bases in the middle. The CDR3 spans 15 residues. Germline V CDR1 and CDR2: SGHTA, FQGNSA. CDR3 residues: CASSFRAGWTDTQYF. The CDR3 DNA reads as TGTGCCAGCAGCTTTCGGGCGGGGTGGACAGATACGCAGTATTTT. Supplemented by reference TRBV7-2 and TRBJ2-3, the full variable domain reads GAGVSQSPSNKVTEKGKDVELRCDPISGHTALYWYRQSLGQGLEFLIYFQGNSAPDKSGLPSDRFSAERTGGSVSTLTIQRTQQEDSAVYLCASSFRAGWTDTQYFGPGTRLTVL.

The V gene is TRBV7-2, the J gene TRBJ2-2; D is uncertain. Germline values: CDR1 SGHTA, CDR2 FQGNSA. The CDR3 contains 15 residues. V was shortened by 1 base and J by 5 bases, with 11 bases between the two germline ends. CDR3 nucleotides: TGTGCCAGCAGCTTAGTCCGGGTTAGAACCGGGGAGCTGTTTTTT. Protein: CASSLVRVRTGELFF.

The CDR3 region is CASLRQGSYNEQFF. Here the CDR3 DNA reads TGTGCCAGCCTTCGACAGGGGTCCTACAATGAGCAGTTCTTC. The chain employs TRBV28 and TRBJ2-1; 8 positions agree with TRBD1. V trimming: 8 bases; J trimming: 1 base; junction bases outside the gene matches: 4. The germline gives CDR1 MDHEN, CDR2 SYDVKM. This CDR3 contains 14 residues. Using reference TRBV28 and TRBJ2-1 for the parts outside the CDR3, the full variable domain is DVKVTQSSRYLVKRTGEKVFLECVQDMDHENMFWYRQDPGLGLRLIYFSYDVKMKEKGDIPEGYSVSREKKERFSLILESASTNQTSMYLCASLRQGSYNEQFFGPGTRLTVL.

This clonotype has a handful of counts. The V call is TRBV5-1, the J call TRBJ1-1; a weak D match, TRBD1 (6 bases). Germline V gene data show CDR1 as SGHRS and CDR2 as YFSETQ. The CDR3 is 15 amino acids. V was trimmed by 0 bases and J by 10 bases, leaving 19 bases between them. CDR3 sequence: CASSLVSARGGGAFF. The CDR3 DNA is TGCGCCAGCAGCTTGGTCAGTGCCAGGGGTGGGGGAGCTTTCTTT.

The CDR3 loop is CASSYLSGEQFF. CDR3 DNA: TGTGCCAGCAGTTACTTGTCGGGGGAGCAGTTCTTC. The chain combines TRBV6-6 with TRBJ2-1, with TRBD2 as a possible D gene (5 bases). The CDR3 has 12 residues. Trimming shortened V by 1 base and J by 10 bases, and 8 bases separated the two germline ends. Germline CDR1 MNHNY, CDR2 SVGAGI (reference sequence).

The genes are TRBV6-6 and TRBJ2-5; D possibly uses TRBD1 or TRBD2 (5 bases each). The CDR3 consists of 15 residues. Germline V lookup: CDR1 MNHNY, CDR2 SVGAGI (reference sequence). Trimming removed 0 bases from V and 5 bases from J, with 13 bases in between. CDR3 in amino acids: CASSYSWGISETQYF. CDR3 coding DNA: TGTGCCAGCAGTTACTCATGGGGGATCTCGGAGACCCAGTACTTC.